The next 14 T cell receptor beta chains were all read from a single sample in a study of neurological immune-mediated disorders. TCRdb re-called the 5' RACE reads with MiXCR, one entry per CDR3 protein. The sample lists about 24,000 distinct CDR3 sequences; 5% to 7% were seen once. Source material: PBMCs. The receptors stem from a woman aged 40-49 years in good health.

The CDR3 sequence: CASSTSTGNEQYF. In DNA form, the CDR3 reads TGTGCCAGCAGTACCTCGACAGGGAACGAGCAGTACTTC. The J gene is TRBJ2-7, the V gene TRBV13, with 7 positions matching TRBD1. The V gene end was trimmed by 6 bases and the J gene end by 5 bases; junction bases not matched to a gene: 7. Germline V gene sequence: CDR1 PRHDT, CDR2 FYEKMQ (reference sequence). The CDR3 has 13 amino acids.

This clonotype appeared many times. The rearrangement joins TRBV18 to TRBJ1-3; D not certain. CDR3 length: 13 amino acids. The germline V gene encodes CDR1 KGHSH and CDR2 LQKENI. Written as DNA, the CDR3 is TGTGCGGCTTCGGGCAGCTCTGGAAACACCATATATTTT. Translation: CAASGSSGNTIYF.

This clonotype was detected many times. The rearrangement links TRBV12-3 or TRBV12-4 to TRBJ2-5; no definite D call. Trimming took off 5 bases at V and 4 bases at J, with 17 bases between the two ends. This CDR3 contains 15 residues. The DNA for the CDR3 is TGTGCCAGCAGTCCCTTTGGGCTTGCAAGAGAGACCCAGTACTTC. It encodes CASSPFGLARETQYF.

This clonotype was observed many times. The chain employs TRBV6-1 and TRBJ2-2, with D uncertain. The CDR3 totals 13 residues. With 7 bases removed from V and 7 bases from J, the gap between germline ends came to 13 bases. The germline V gene has CDR1 MNHNS and CDR2 SASEGT. The CDR3 reads CASIFGPGGELFF. In DNA form, the CDR3 reads TGTGCCAGCATATTCGGCCCAGGCGGGGAGCTGTTTTTT.

J is TRBJ2-7 and V is TRBV5-1; 9 nucleotides match TRBD1. In germline, CDR1 is SGHRS, CDR2 YFSETQ. V gave up 5 bases and J gave up 5 bases; unmatched junction bases: 5. This CDR3 spans 13 amino acids. Here the CDR3 reads CASSGTGLDEQYF. The CDR3 nucleotides are TGCGCCAGCAGTGGGACAGGGCTAGACGAGCAGTACTTC.

There are many counts of this clonotype. The CDR3 DNA reads TGTGCCAGCAGAACACGGGACGGAGCATCCTACGAGCAGTACTTC. It specifies CASRTRDGASYEQYF. The rearrangement uses TRBV7-2 and TRBJ2-7; the D gene could be TRBD1 or TRBD2 (5 bases each). V was shortened by 6 bases and J by 1 base, with 16 bases between the two germline ends. The CDR3 is 15 residues long. Germline values: CDR1 SGHTA, CDR2 FQGNSA.

The sample holds many counts of this clonotype. The chain recombines TRBV18 with TRBJ1-1; a weak D match, TRBD1 (6 bases). The CDR3 length is 14 residues. V was shortened by 3 bases and J by 1 base, with 9 bases between the two germline ends. Germline CDR1 reads KGHSH; CDR2 reads LQKENI. The DNA of the CDR3 is TGTGCCAGCTCACCTCAACAGGGGAACACTGAAGCTTTCTTT. Translating it yields CASSPQQGNTEAFF.

This clonotype was seen at least ten times. CDR3 region: CSAVSGTGYDTGELFF. CDR3 nucleotides: TGCAGTGCTGTTTCCGGGACAGGGTATGACACCGGGGAGCTGTTTTTT. The chain links TRBV20-1 to TRBJ2-2, with TRBD1 matching over 9 bases. This CDR3 contains 16 residues. The J segment lost 3 bases and the V segment lost 5 bases, leaving 10 bases of the junction unmatched. CDR1 is DFQATT, CDR2 SNEGSKA, per germline (reference sequence).

At least ten counts were recorded for this clonotype. This chain joins TRBV28 and TRBJ1-2; weak D call: TRBD1 (5 bases). This CDR3 is built from 11 residues. From germline, CDR1 is MDHEN and CDR2 SYDVKM. Trimming removed 2 bases from V and 11 bases from J, with 9 bases in between. The CDR3 is CASSLLRGYTF. In DNA form, the CDR3 reads TGTGCCAGCAGTTTACTACGGGGGTACACCTTC.

This clonotype was recorded at least ten times. The gene calls are TRBV20-1 and TRBJ2-5; 9 nucleotides agree with TRBD1. The CDR3 is 15 amino acids. From germline, CDR1 is DFQATT and CDR2 SNEGSKA (reference sequence). Losses at the gene ends were 0 bases for V and 7 bases for J; bases not matched to a gene: 9. CDR3 DNA sequence: TGCAGTGCTAGAGACTCGGACAGGGGACGGGGGACCCAGTACTTC. It encodes CSARDSDRGRGTQYF.

This clonotype was counted many times. J is TRBJ2-1 and V is TRBV28; 11 bases are shared with TRBD2. J gave up 7 bases and V 7 bases, and 18 bases lay outside the gene matches. CDR3 length equals 18 residues. The germline V gene has CDR1 MDHEN and CDR2 SYDVKM. The DNA for the CDR3 is TGTGCCAGCATCGGCCCGTCTAGCGGGAGGAATTTACAGAATGAGCAGTTCTTC. It translates to CASIGPSSGRNLQNEQFF.

There are a few counts of this clonotype. The J gene is TRBJ1-1, the V gene TRBV5-1; no clear D gene. The ends were cut back, 4 bases at V and 1 base at J, with 5 bases in the middle. The CDR3 has 12 amino acids. Looked up from germline, CDR1 is SGHRS and CDR2 is YFSETQ. CDR3 sequence: CASSTENTEAFF. The CDR3 DNA reads as TGCGCCAGCAGCACGGAGAACACTGAAGCTTTCTTT. The full variable domain, in which reference TRBV5-1 and TRBJ1-1 provide the parts outside the CDR3, is KAGVTQTPRYLIKTRGQQVTLSCSPISGHRSVSWYQQTPGQGLQFLFEYFSETQRNKGNFPGRFSGRQFSNSRSEMNVSTLELGDSALYLCASSTENTEAFFGQGTRLTVV.

By frequency in the sample, this clonotype is medium-sized (0.01 to 0.1%). V and J are TRBV5-1 and TRBJ1-1; D uncertain. With 0 bases removed from V and 0 bases from J, the gap between germline ends came to 6 bases. The CDR3 runs to 14 residues. Germline V gene data show CDR1 as SGHRS and CDR2 as YFSETQ. The DNA for the CDR3 is TGCGCCAGCAGCTTGGCGACTCTGAACACTGAAGCTTTCTTT. Residues: CASSLATLNTEAFF.

At least ten counts were recorded for this clonotype. This sequence joins TRBV6-2 or TRBV6-3 and TRBJ2-6; perhaps TRBD1 as D (6 bases). The CDR3 length is 15 residues. Germline V CDR1 and CDR2: MNHEY, SVGEGT. V lost 6 bases to trimming and J lost 0 bases, with 9 bases between them. CDR3 region: CASRPRGSGANVLTF. CDR3 sequence (DNA): TGTGCCAGCAGGCCCAGGGGCTCTGGGGCCAACGTCCTGACTTTC.